These 28 T cell receptor beta chains were sequenced from one sample in a study of blood T cell repertoires in COVID-19. Method: immunoSEQ multiplex PCR; TCRdb's copy keeps in-frame clones and lacks some. The data contain some 140,000 clones, 75% to 90% of them seen just once; the ten biggest clones take up 15% to 20%. The sequencing sample was made of PBMCs or T cells enriched from blood (not recorded which). The receptors were gathered from a young man who had recovered from COVID-19.

In the case of this clone: The sample carries other DNA sequences with the same CDR3. The genes are TRBV6-5 and TRBJ1-6; the D gene is possibly TRBD1 (6 bases). V was pared by 0 bases and J by 4 bases, with 7 bases between. The CDR3 runs 15 residues. Germline CDR1 and CDR2: MNHEY and SVGAGI. In nucleotides, the CDR3 is TGTGCCAGCAGTTACTCACAGGGTTATAATTCACCCCTCCACTTT. Translation gives CASSYSQGYNSPLHF.

The V and J genes are TRBV5-1 and TRBJ1-1; 9 bases fit TRBD1. This CDR3 region has 15 residues. V lost 1 base to trimming and J lost 3 bases; unmatched junction nucleotides: 4. Germline V gives CDR1 SGHRS, CDR2 YFSETQ. CDR3 sequence (DNA): TGCGCCAGCAGCTTGCGGGGGACAGGGCACACTGAAGCTTTCTTT. Residues: CASSLRGTGHTEAFF.

The J gene is TRBJ2-7, the V gene TRBV4-1; D is uncertain. This CDR3 has 14 amino acids. The V end lost 2 bases, the J end lost 4 bases, and 12 bases lay between the germline ends. Germline V gives CDR1 MGHRA, CDR2 YSYEKL. The CDR3 region has the DNA TGCGCCAGCAGCCAACAACGGTTCGGGTACGAGCAGTACTTC. It specifies CASSQQRFGYEQYF.

The chain recombines TRBV9 with TRBJ2-1; 7 nucleotides match TRBD1. Per germline, CDR1 SGDLS and CDR2 YYNGEE. This CDR3 has 19 residues. V dropped 0 bases and J dropped 0; count of bases not matched to a gene: 12. CDR3 sequence: CASSVAAGGVYVSYNEQFF. The CDR3, as DNA: TGTGCCAGCAGCGTAGCGGCAGGGGGAGTATACGTCTCCTACAATGAGCAGTTCTTC.

CDR3 protein: CASSEGQGYHIQYF. Here the CDR3 DNA reads TGTGCCAGCAGCGAGGGACAGGGGTATCACATTCAGTACTTC. The J gene is TRBJ2-4, the V gene TRBV2, with 10 nucleotides matching TRBD1. Germline loops: CDR1 SNHLY, CDR2 FYNNEI. The V gene end was trimmed by 6 bases and the J gene end by 8 bases; junction bases not matched to a gene: 7. The CDR3 length is 14 residues.

The V call is TRBV11-2, the J call TRBJ2-5, with D unresolved. Deletions cut 3 bases from V and 0 bases from J, with 8 bases between. Germline V CDR1 and CDR2: SGHAT, FQNNGV. This CDR3 region has 14 residues. The CDR3 region is CASSLWAYQETQYF. DNA for the CDR3: TGTGCCAGCAGCTTGTGGGCGTACCAAGAGACCCAGTACTTC.

V usage is TRBV27 and J usage is TRBJ1-5; 7 nucleotides agree with TRBD1. The CDR3 is 14 amino acids. The junction had 3 bases not matched to a gene; V was cut back by 5 bases and J by 2 bases. Germline V gives CDR1 MNHEY, CDR2 SMNVEV (reference sequence). CDR3 loop: CASSTQGGNQPQHF. The CDR3 coding sequence is TGTGCCAGCAGTACCCAGGGGGGCAATCAGCCCCAGCATTTT.

J is TRBJ2-7 and V is TRBV7-9, with 9 bases matching TRBD2. Per germline, CDR1 SEHNR and CDR2 FQNEAQ (reference sequence). This CDR3 spans 16 amino acids. V was clipped by 2 bases and J by 2 bases; unmatched bases: 7. CDR3 DNA: TGTGCCAGCAGCTTAAGCGCGGGAGGGGACACCTACGAGCAGTACTTC. It encodes CASSLSAGGDTYEQYF. Looking up the rest from reference TRBV7-9 and TRBJ2-7 gives the full variable domain: DTGVSQNPRHKITKRGQNVTFRCDPISEHNRLYWYRQTLGQGPEFLTYFQNEAQLEKSRLLSDRFSAERPKGSFSTLEIQRTEQGDSAMYLCASSLSAGGDTYEQYFGPGTRLTVT.

The V and J genes are TRBV4-1 and TRBJ1-5, with unresolved D. V lost 1 base, J lost 3 bases, and 10 bases lay in between. From germline, CDR1 is MGHRA and CDR2 YSYEKL. This CDR3 spans 15 amino acids. Written as DNA, the CDR3 is TGCGCCAGCAGCCAAGTGTCACAGAACAATCAGCCCCAGCATTTT. It codes for CASSQVSQNNQPQHF.

The V gene is TRBV6-5, the J gene TRBJ2-1, with a weak D call TRBD2 (6 bases). The germline V gene has CDR1 MNHEY and CDR2 SVGAGI. The CDR3 loop spans 12 amino acids. The ends were cut back, 5 bases at V and 14 bases at J, with 16 bases in the middle. CDR3: CASSTPRESEFF. The CDR3 coding sequence is TGTGCCAGCAGTACGCCTCGGGAGTCCGAGTTCTTC.

Note on this clone: Compared with germline, one end of the junction differs, possibly owing to a read error. The rearrangement joins TRBV2 to TRBJ2-5; D unresolved. This CDR3 is built from 12 residues. Germline CDR1 is SNHLY and CDR2 is FYNNEI. CDR3 coding DNA: TGTGCCAGCAGAGAAGCCGAAGAGACCCAGTACTTC. It yields the protein CASREAEETQYF.

This sequence joins TRBV6-7 and TRBJ1-4; maybe TRBD1 (5 bases). TRBV6-7 is annotated as an ORF whose role is uncertain. This CDR3 comprises 16 residues. V was pared by 4 bases and J by 7 bases, with 19 bases between. The CDR3 DNA sequence: TGTGCCAGCAGTTCCTGGAACAGGATATGGGGTGAAAAACTGTTTTTT. It specifies CASSSWNRIWGEKLFF.

V usage is TRBV9 and J usage is TRBJ2-7; a weak D match, TRBD1 (5 bases). V was trimmed by 4 bases and J by 3 bases, leaving 23 bases between them. The CDR3 has 17 amino acids. Germline V gives CDR1 SGDLS, CDR2 YYNGEE. CDR3 bases: TGTGCCAGCAGCACTCCTAACCGCAACCAGGGTGACTACGAGCAGTACTTC. It encodes CASSTPNRNQGDYEQYF. Full variable domain (remainder filled in from reference TRBV9 and TRBJ2-7): DSGVTQTPKHLITATGQRVTLRCSPRSGDLSVYWYQQSLDQGLQFLIQYYNGEERAKGNILERFSAQQFPDLHSELNLSSLELGDSALYFCASSTPNRNQGDYEQYFGPGTRLTVT.

This sequence joins TRBV27 and TRBJ2-7; tentative D call: TRBD1 (6 bases). V shed 4 bases and J shed 3 bases, with 16 bases lying between them. Germline V gives CDR1 MNHEY, CDR2 SMNVEV (reference sequence). There are 15 residues in the CDR3. The CDR3, as DNA: TGTGCCAGCAGTTATAAGGCAAAGGGGGACTACGAGCAGTACGTC. It encodes CASSYKAKGDYEQYV.

The genes are TRBV5-5 and TRBJ1-1; the D is unclear. The V end lost 0 bases, the J end lost 2 bases, and 8 bases lay between the germline ends. The CDR3 loop spans 14 amino acids. CDR1 is SGHKS, CDR2 YYEKEE, per germline (reference sequence). This CDR3 reads CASSLDAGNTEAFF. The CDR3, as DNA: TGTGCCAGCAGCTTGGACGCAGGAAACACTGAAGCTTTCTTT.

The genes are TRBV30 and TRBJ2-7; D may be TRBD1 (6 bases). Germline loops: CDR1 GTSNPN, CDR2 SVGIG (reference sequence). The CDR3 is 17 residues long. Between the trimmed V and J ends, which lost 5 bases and 3 bases, there was a span of 26 bases. This CDR3 reads CAWGGLSEDSVFYEQYF. CDR3 sequence (DNA): TGTGCCTGGGGCGGTTTAAGTGAGGACAGTGTGTTCTACGAGCAGTACTTC.

This clone was counted a few times. This rearrangement joins TRBV21-1 to TRBJ2-7; the table's D gene call, TRBD1, was not cross checked with the DNA. TRBV21-1 is an annotated pseudogene. The length of the CDR3 is 14 residues. The chain's CDR3 is CASWETGRTYEQYV. The CDR3 region has the DNA TGTGCCAGCTGGGAGACAGGGCGGACCTACGAGCAGTACGTC.

J is TRBJ2-7 and V is TRBV7-2, with 8 nucleotides matching TRBD1. The CDR3 length is 15 residues. Per the germline V gene, CDR1 is SGHTA and CDR2 is FQGNSA. Trimming took 1 base from V and 2 from J; bases not matched to a gene: 4. CDR3 in DNA: TGTGCCAGCAGCTTAGTTGCGGGACAGGCCTACGAGCAGTACTTC. It translates to CASSLVAGQAYEQYF.

The V gene is TRBV19, the J gene TRBJ1-2, with TRBD1 matching 7 bases. The CDR3 is 12 amino acids. The germline V gene encodes CDR1 LNHDA and CDR2 SQIVND (reference sequence). Trimming removed 4 bases from V and 8 bases from J; junction bases left unmatched: 4. The CDR3 region has the DNA TGTGCCAGTAGTACGTACAGGGGCGGCTACACCTTC. Protein sequence: CASSTYRGGYTF.

The rearrangement joins TRBV6-5 to TRBJ2-7; TRBD1 matches 8 bases. The CDR3 runs to 15 residues. V trimming: 6 bases; J trimming: 3 bases; junction bases outside the gene matches: 10. Per the germline V gene, CDR1 is MNHEY and CDR2 is SVGAGI. The chain's CDR3 is CASRPGQGANYEQYF. CDR3 bases: TGTGCCAGCAGGCCGGGCCAGGGGGCCAACTACGAGCAGTACTTC.

The rearrangement uses TRBV5-4 and TRBJ2-1; the D gene is possibly TRBD1 (6 bases). The V end lost 4 bases, the J end lost 9 bases, and 11 bases lay between the germline ends. The V gene's germline CDR1 is SGHNT and CDR2 YYREEE (reference sequence). CDR3 length: 12 amino acids. The CDR3, as DNA: TGTGCCAGCAGCCAACAGGGAAGTGAGCAGTTCTTC. This sequence encodes CASSQQGSEQFF.

This chain uses TRBV3-1 (or the pseudogene TRBV3-2) with TRBJ2-2, with D unresolved. Looked up from germline, CDR1 is LGHDT and CDR2 is YNNKEL (reference sequence). The ends were cut back, 2 bases at V and 8 bases at J, with 15 bases in the middle. The CDR3 runs to 15 residues. The CDR3 loop is CASSQPPPITGELFF. CDR3 sequence (DNA): TGTGCCAGCAGCCAACCCCCGCCCATCACTGGGGAGCTGTTTTTT.

J is TRBJ1-1 and V is TRBV7-9; TRBD1 is a possible D gene (6 bases). Germline V CDR1 and CDR2: SEHNR, FQNEAQ (reference sequence). The V end lost 4 bases, the J end lost 2 bases, and 14 bases lay between the germline ends. The CDR3 totals 15 residues. In DNA, the CDR3 is TGTGCCAGCAGCTGGGGGAGGGGGGATAACACTGAAGCTTTCTTT. Translated: CASSWGRGDNTEAFF.

This chain links TRBV10-3 with TRBJ1-2; maybe TRBD1 (6 bases). V shed 7 bases and J shed 4 bases, with 16 bases lying between them. The CDR3 has 14 amino acids. In germline, CDR1 is ENHRY, CDR2 SYGVKD. In nucleotides, the CDR3 is TGTGCCATCAAGCCGACCGGGACAACCTATGGCTACACCTTC. Translating gives CAIKPTGTTYGYTF.

The chain is built from TRBV5-5 and TRBJ2-1, with 13 nucleotides matching TRBD2. The CDR3 contains 19 residues. Germline-derived CDR1 and CDR2 are SGHKS and YYEKEE (reference sequence). J lost 1 base, V lost 4 bases, and 11 bases had no gene match. CDR3 in amino acids: CASSARTSGRLVSYNEQFF. CDR3 coding DNA: TGTGCCAGCAGCGCGAGGACTAGCGGGAGACTAGTTTCCTACAATGAGCAGTTCTTC.

This clone was found a few times. The CDR3 protein is CASSLAGRAYNEQFF. CDR3 nucleotides: TGTGCCAGCAGCTTGGCGGGGAGGGCCTACAATGAGCAGTTCTTC. The chain joins TRBV5-4 to TRBJ2-1; 7 bases map to TRBD2. The CDR3 spans 15 residues. Trimming at V came to 0 bases and at J to 2 bases, leaving 2 bases not matched to a gene. CDR1 and CDR2 (germline): SGHNT, YYREEE (reference sequence).

The genes are TRBV4-1 and TRBJ1-4, with D possibly matching TRBD1 (6 bases). The germline gives CDR1 MGHRA, CDR2 YSYEKL. This CDR3 contains 16 residues. V was cut by 1 base and J by 5 bases, with 14 bases left in between. CDR3 in amino acids: CASSQGQGLGNEKLFF. In DNA form, the CDR3 reads TGCGCCAGCAGCCAAGGTCAGGGGTTGGGAAATGAAAAACTGTTTTTT.

The V and J genes are TRBV10-2 and TRBJ1-4; unclear D gene. The CDR3 runs to 10 residues. Germline assignment: CDR1 WSHSY and CDR2 SAAADI. The germline V and J ends were trimmed by 8 bases and 8 bases, with 6 bases remaining between them. The chain's CDR3 is CASLGEKLFF. CDR3 bases: TGCGCCAGCCTAGGCGAAAAACTGTTTTTT.